This T cell receptor beta chain is from a study of cytomegalovirus exposure and HLA in healthy donors. General study results and limits: There were under 200 TCR beta chains listed as cytomegalovirus-associated. TCR beta chains associated with HLA were, in a later analysis, more clonally expanded than equally common others. Confirmation was obtained in vitro that a few CMV-associated chains are specific for CMV antigens.

Both 60 Vbeta primers and 13 Jbeta primers went into the PCR. Sequenced by immunoSEQ multiplex PCR; TCRdb stores in-frame clones only, minus some. The sample's table shows tens of thousands of clones. This CDR3 comprises 15 residues. Germline loops: CDR1 ENHRY, CDR2 SYGVKD. V lost 0 bases to trimming and J lost 3 bases; unmatched junction nucleotides: 3. Comments on this clone: Its specificity is not known.

The J gene is TRBJ2-7, the V gene TRBV10-3, with 9 bases lining up with TRBD2. The sequence was collected from a woman between 40 and 50 years old in good health and CMV-seropositive. Sample: PBMCs. The CDR3 is CAISESSSGNYEQYF. The CDR3 DNA reads TGTGCCATCAGTGAGTCGTCTAGCGGGAACTACGAGCAGTACTTC.